This T cell receptor beta chain was documented in a study of blood T cell repertoires in COVID-19 (TCRdb year 2020). About the full investigation: Samples covering the acute and convalescent phases of COVID-19 were provided by collaborators in the United States, Italy and Spain. HLA class I and class II types, where available, came from metadata supplied by the sample provider rather than from assay-based typing. A de-identified subject ID, COVID-19 status, age in years and sex were almost always included in the sample metadata. The prospective study material was composed of cDNA or gDNA derived from T cells, B-cell-depleted T cells, or PBMCs. Deeply sampled blood TCRbeta repertoires from subjects exposed to, actively infected with, or recovered from COVID-19 were included in the dataset. Samples were obtained from the ongoing ImmuneRACE study (first 160 participants) and from about 1,300 subjects provided by 6 global collaborators. The repertoires were made available in a free public database intended to serve as a resource for research on the immune response to SARS-CoV-2.

Overall study results and their limits: The amount of clinical and demographic metadata varied by source and participant and was provided uncurated.

TCRbeta CDR3 regions were amplified from genomic DNA using the immunoSEQ Assay, a bias-controlled multiplex PCR. In the source study's methods: The number of nucleated cells in each sample was estimated by amplification of reference gene primers within the assay. To quantify the absolute abundance of each unique TCRbeta CDR3 rearrangement, sequence reads were collapsed and filtered. Productive Simpson clonality was computed per sample as the square root of Simpson's diversity index over productive rearrangements. TCRdb re-hosts the immuneACCESS table, in-frame sequences only. Its copies lack some clones; in the studies checked, an unresolved V gene accounts for under half of them, and the cause for the rest is not known. The V and J calls and the clone size are those of that table, but D and trimming were determined from the DNA. Here the sample has 65,000 or so clones; more than 80% occur a single time. About 15% of the sample is held by the ten biggest clonotypes.

Each collaborating institution followed its own protocols to collect whole blood in K2EDTA tubes. For TCRbeta analysis, collaborators shipped samples in one of three forms: frozen whole blood, isolated PBMCs, or DNA extracted from either of those sample types. Note on this clone: The target of this receptor is not known. It has no much larger one-base neighbor in the sample; base qualities were not kept.

The CDR3 numbers 15 residues from cysteine through phenylalanine. Only CDR3 DNA is held: 45 bases, read in frame from base 1. V loses 7 bases, J loses 1 base, and the germline ends lie 14 bases apart. CDR1 SGHRS and CDR2 YFSETQ are derived from the germline V gene. The sample taken for sequencing was peripheral blood. The chain was built from TRBV5-1 and TRBJ2-2; the D segment could be TRBD2, given 5 matching bases. The sequence came from a man aged 80 or over with acute or convalescent COVID-19. The DNA sequence is as follows: TGCGCCAGCTTGGACTTGGCAGAGAACACCGGGGAGCTGTTTTTT. Protein translation: CASLDLAENTGELFF.